One sample yielded the 29 T cell receptor beta chains listed below, sequenced in a study of cytomegalovirus exposure and HLA in healthy donors. The data were produced by immunoSEQ multiplex PCR, yet TCRdb's version contains in-frame clones alone and is incomplete. The sample records about 360,000 clones, around 86% being singletons. What was sequenced was PBMCs. These receptors were collected from a woman in her late teens or twenties in good health and CMV-seronegative.

The CDR3 nucleotides are TGTGCCAGCAGTTCAAAGACACGGATGAGCTACAATGAGCAGTTCTTC. As protein: CASSSKTRMSYNEQFF. This sequence joins TRBV27 and TRBJ2-1, with unresolved D. This CDR3 region has 16 residues. V dropped 4 bases and J dropped 3 bases, with 16 bases sitting between them. From germline, CDR1 is MNHEY and CDR2 SMNVEV (reference sequence).

This chain joins TRBV5-1 and TRBJ2-5; no reliable D call. The CDR3 totals 12 residues. Germline lookup yields CDR1 SGHRS and CDR2 YFSETQ. Trimming left V 4 bases short and J 5 bases short, with 9 bases between. CDR3 sequence (DNA): TGCGCCAGCAGCCCCTTCGGGGAGACCCAGTACTTC. Protein: CASSPFGETQYF.

Note on this clone: Other DNA sequences in this specimen translate into the identical CDR3. The CDR3 loop reads CASSLGGRSYEQYF. CDR3 nucleotide sequence: TGTGCCAGCAGTTTGGGAGGGCGCTCCTACGAGCAGTACTTC. The chain has TRBV27 and TRBJ2-7, with 7 bases aligning to TRBD2. V dropped 3 bases and J dropped 0; count of bases not matched to a gene: 2. Germline CDR1 is MNHEY and CDR2 is SMNVEV (reference sequence). The CDR3 covers 14 residues.

V and J are TRBV6-1 and TRBJ1-1; D is uncertain. Germline lookup yields CDR1 MNHNS and CDR2 SASEGT. V dropped 2 bases and J dropped 6 bases, with 13 bases sitting between them. The CDR3 covers 14 residues. The CDR3 DNA is TGTGCCAGCAGTGAACGGAGAGGGAGTTCTGAAGCTTTCTTT. Amino acid sequence: CASSERRGSSEAFF.

V is TRBV29-1 and J is TRBJ2-1, with a weak D call TRBD2 (6 bases). CDR1 and CDR2 (germline): SQVTM, ANQGSEA. V lost 3 bases to trimming and J lost 0 bases, with 6 bases between them. The CDR3 extends over 13 amino acids. The DNA for the CDR3 is TGCAGCGTTGAGACTAGCTCCTACAATGAGCAGTTCTTC. It yields the protein CSVETSSYNEQFF.

The chain uses TRBV4-1 and TRBJ1-2; TRBD1 is a possible D gene (5 bases). Germline CDR1 reads MGHRA; CDR2 reads YSYEKL. The CDR3 length is 14 residues. V lost 1 base and J lost 8, with 14 bases in between. In nucleotides, the CDR3 is TGCGCCAGCAGCCAAGGCGGTGGGAGGGGAGGCTACACCTTC. It is translated as CASSQGGGRGGYTF.

The genes are TRBV28 and TRBJ1-2; 11 nucleotides align to TRBD1. The CDR3 runs to 16 residues. The V gene's germline CDR1 is MDHEN and CDR2 SYDVKM. Unmatched junction bases numbered 10, after V lost 5 bases and J lost 5 bases. The CDR3 sequence: CASSTSGTGGNYGYTF. CDR3 DNA sequence: TGTGCCAGCAGTACGTCCGGGACAGGGGGAAATTATGGCTACACCTTC.

This chain links TRBV6-5 with TRBJ2-3, with TRBD1 identical over 7 bases. The CDR3 totals 14 residues. V lost 6 bases to trimming and J lost 10 bases; unmatched junction nucleotides: 13. CDR1 and CDR2 from the germline V gene are MNHEY and SVGAGI. The CDR3 DNA reads TGTGCCAGCAGGCCGGGACAGCAAACCCTCGCGCAGTATTTT. The encoded protein is CASRPGQQTLAQYF.

The chain carries TRBV6-1 and TRBJ1-6; D remains unclear. The CDR3 has 13 amino acids. V gave up 8 bases and J gave up 11 bases, with 16 bases separating them. Germline values: CDR1 MNHNS, CDR2 SASEGT. As DNA, the CDR3 is TGTGCCAGCCGCGGACTGACCCACCCACCCCTCCACTTT. It is translated as CASRGLTHPPLHF.

This chain connects TRBV7-3 to TRBJ2-3, with 14 bases aligning to TRBD2. The ends lost 4 bases at V and 3 bases at J; junction bases unmatched: 6. The germline V gene encodes CDR1 SGHTA and CDR2 FQGTGA. This CDR3 has 17 amino acids. The CDR3 DNA follows: TGTGCCAGCAGCTACGGGACTAGCGGGAGTCGGACAGATACGCAGTATTTT. This sequence encodes CASSYGTSGSRTDTQYF.

This CDR3 is CASRNTGATGELFF. As DNA, the CDR3 is TGTGCCAGCAGGAATACAGGGGCCACCGGGGAGCTGTTTTTT. V gene TRBV25-1 combines with J gene TRBJ2-2; 7 positions match TRBD1. With V trimmed by 6 bases and J by 4 bases, 5 bases remained unmatched. The CDR3 has 14 amino acids. Germline values: CDR1 MGHDK, CDR2 SYGVNS.

The chain combines TRBV11-3 with TRBJ2-1; 10 nucleotides line up with TRBD2. Germline V gives CDR1 SGHNT, CDR2 YENEEA. CDR3 size: 13 residues. V was pared by 5 bases and J by 7 bases, with 2 bases of the junction left unmatched. This CDR3 is CASSGLAVNEQFF. CDR3 DNA: TGTGCCAGCAGCGGACTAGCGGTTAATGAGCAGTTCTTC.

The V call is TRBV5-1, the J call TRBJ2-1; 8 bases align to TRBD2. After removal of 4 bases from V and 8 bases from J, the junction contained 11 bases not matched to a gene. Germline CDR1 is SGHRS and CDR2 is YFSETQ. The CDR3 sequence is 15 residues long. The CDR3 loop is CASSPSGGGRYEQFF. As DNA, the CDR3 is TGCGCCAGCAGCCCCTCCGGAGGCGGGAGGTATGAGCAGTTCTTC.

The rearrangement joins TRBV28 to TRBJ1-1; D remains ambiguous. CDR3 length: 13 residues. Germline loops: CDR1 MDHEN, CDR2 SYDVKM. V lost 5 bases and J 4 bases, leaving 11 bases between the germline ends. The CDR3 region has the DNA TGTGCCAGCAGTCCCTTTCTTGTCACTGAAGCTTTCTTT. The encoded protein is CASSPFLVTEAFF.

V usage is TRBV6-5 and J usage is TRBJ1-1; tentative D call: TRBD1 (6 bases). V lost 7 bases, J lost 1 base, and 16 bases lay in between. This CDR3 contains 15 residues. Germline V lookup: CDR1 MNHEY, CDR2 SVGAGI. The CDR3 here is CASTRIGTRNTEAFF. The CDR3 nucleotides are TGTGCCAGCACCCGCATAGGGACACGGAACACTGAAGCTTTCTTT.

V and J are TRBV4-1 and TRBJ2-3, with 8 nucleotides matching TRBD1. There are 18 residues in the CDR3. Per germline, CDR1 MGHRA and CDR2 YSYEKL. V shed 0 bases and J 1 base; nucleotides not matched to a gene: 9. CDR3 coding DNA: TGCGCCAGCAGCCAAGAGGAGGTCTGGGACAGGCGCACAGATACGCAGTATTTT. Amino acid sequence: CASSQEEVWDRRTDTQYF.

This clone is a singleton in its sample. The genes are TRBV2 and TRBJ1-1; D call uncertain. CDR3 size: 14 residues. Trimming pared 0 bases from V and 1 base from J, leaving 6 bases between. Per the germline V gene, CDR1 is SNHLY and CDR2 is FYNNEI. The CDR3 here is CASSEARKNTEAFF. Here the CDR3 DNA reads TGTGCCAGCAGTGAAGCGAGAAAGAACACTGAAGCTTTCTTT.

The chain joins TRBV11-2 to TRBJ2-7; 7 bases fit TRBD2. V lost 5 bases and J lost 0; bases outside the gene matches: 13. The CDR3 extends over 17 amino acids. Germline loops: CDR1 SGHAT, CDR2 FQNNGV. The CDR3 here is CASSPLPPSGNSYEQYF. The CDR3 DNA follows: TGTGCCAGCAGCCCCCTCCCACCTAGCGGCAACTCCTACGAGCAGTACTTC.

The rearrangement links TRBV28 to TRBJ2-1, with a possible D match to TRBD2 (6 bases). Looked up from germline, CDR1 is MDHEN and CDR2 is SYDVKM. Between the trimmed V and J ends, which lost 6 bases and 4 bases, there was a span of 13 bases. This CDR3 is 14 amino acids long. CDR3 residues: CASRAGTLYNEQFF. For the CDR3, the DNA is TGTGCCAGCAGGGCGGGGACCCTTTACAATGAGCAGTTCTTC.

The rearrangement links TRBV30 to TRBJ2-7, with TRBD1 as a possible D gene (6 bases). The germline gives CDR1 GTSNPN, CDR2 SVGIG (reference sequence). The V gene lost 4 bases and the J gene lost 7 bases, with 14 bases spanning the gap. This CDR3 is built from 12 residues. The CDR3 sequence is CAWKQGVGEQYF. The CDR3 region has the DNA TGTGCCTGGAAACAGGGAGTAGGGGAGCAGTACTTC.

This clone has only a few counts. V and J are TRBV6-1 and TRBJ1-2; 9 bases map to TRBD1. The CDR3 totals 13 residues. Germline V gives CDR1 MNHNS, CDR2 SASEGT. V shed 3 bases, J shed 8 bases, and the junction held 4 bases outside the gene matches. CDR3 DNA sequence: TGTGCCAGCAGTGACTTCACAGGGGGCGGCTACACCTTC. Translated, it gives CASSDFTGGGYTF.

V is TRBV15 and J is TRBJ2-7; 13 positions agree with TRBD2. Germline V gene lookup returns CDR1 LNHNV and CDR2 YYDKDF (reference sequence). The CDR3 loop spans 16 amino acids. V was clipped by 2 bases and J by 6 bases; unmatched bases: 7. CDR3 protein: CATSRPGTSGVGEQYF. The DNA for the CDR3 is TGTGCCACCAGCAGACCCGGGACTAGCGGGGTCGGCGAGCAGTACTTC.

The chain carries TRBV27 and TRBJ2-5, with 8 bases that match TRBD1. This CDR3 contains 14 residues. V was pared by 4 bases and J by 1 base, with 2 bases of the junction left unmatched. Germline V gene sequence: CDR1 MNHEY, CDR2 SMNVEV (reference sequence). For the CDR3, the DNA is TGTGCCAGCAGTTACGGACAGGGCCAAGAGACCCAGTACTTC. Its protein is CASSYGQGQETQYF.

The chain links TRBV19 to TRBJ2-2, with 15 bases lining up with TRBD2. The V gene end was trimmed by 8 bases and the J gene end by 6 bases; junction bases not matched to a gene: 1. The CDR3 has 14 residues. From germline, CDR1 is LNHDA and CDR2 SQIVND (reference sequence). In nucleotides, the CDR3 is TGTGCCAGTGGGACTAGCGGGGGGCCCGGGGAGCTGTTTTTT. This sequence encodes CASGTSGGPGELFF.

The V gene is TRBV4-1, the J gene TRBJ1-1; unclear D gene. Germline assignment: CDR1 MGHRA and CDR2 YSYEKL. The CDR3 has 15 residues. With 0 bases removed from V and 4 bases from J, the gap between germline ends came to 12 bases. The CDR3 nucleotides read TGCGCCAGCAGCCAAGATAGTCGGAGGAGCACTGAAGCTTTCTTT. It is translated as CASSQDSRRSTEAFF.

The DNA for the CDR3 is TGTGCCTGGAGCATGGGGACATCTACCTACGAGCAGTACTTC. This gives the protein CAWSMGTSTYEQYF. The rearrangement joins TRBV30 to TRBJ2-7, with D possibly being TRBD1 (6 bases). The CDR3 runs to 14 residues. The V gene's germline CDR1 is GTSNPN and CDR2 SVGIG (reference sequence). V gave up 3 bases and J gave up 2 bases, with 14 bases separating them.

Notes on this clone: At one end the junction does not follow the germline gene, possibly because of a read error. The J gene is TRBJ2-7, the V gene TRBV6-6; the D gene is possibly TRBD1 (6 bases). This CDR3 region has 12 residues. Germline V gene data show CDR1 as MNHNY and CDR2 as SVGAGI (reference sequence). In nucleotides, the CDR3 is TGTGCCAGCAGGGGATTACAGGGTTCCGCGCACTTC. Translating it yields CASRGLQGSAHF.

V usage is TRBV25-1 and J usage is TRBJ1-4, with 7 bases lining up with TRBD1. Trimming at V came to 3 bases and at J to 3 bases, leaving 7 bases not matched to a gene. Germline CDR1 is MGHDK and CDR2 is SYGVNS. CDR3 length: 16 residues. CDR3 DNA sequence: TGTGCCAGCAGTGATCCGACAGGGCAAGCTAATGAAAAACTGTTTTTT. Translated, it gives CASSDPTGQANEKLFF.

In its sample, this clone was seen once. CDR3 coding DNA: TGCGCCAGCAGCCAATACGGGGAGAGGACCTACAATGAGCAGTTCTTC. Protein sequence: CASSQYGERTYNEQFF. The V and J genes are TRBV4-1 and TRBJ2-1, with D possibly being TRBD2 (5 bases). The CDR3 extends over 16 amino acids. Per the germline V gene, CDR1 is MGHRA and CDR2 is YSYEKL. Deletions cut 2 bases from V and 2 bases from J, with 13 bases between.